This note documents a single T cell receptor beta chain sequence. There is no known antigen for this receptor. It has no much larger one-base neighbor in the sample; base qualities were not kept. The sample originates from a study of blood T cell repertoires in COVID-19 (dated by TCRdb to between 2020 and 2021). In terms of the full investigation: The collaborator samples originated in the United States, Italy and Spain and spanned the acute and convalescent phases of COVID-19. The material from the prospective study consisted of cDNA or gDNA derived from T cells, B-cell-depleted T cells, or PBMCs. The dataset comprised deeply sampled blood TCRbeta repertoires from subjects exposed to, actively infected with, or recovered from COVID-19. A freely available public database, intended as a resource for researchers studying the immune response to SARS-CoV-2, is where the repertoires were released. Samples came from the ongoing ImmuneRACE study (first 160 participants) plus 1,254 subjects from 6 global collaborators. Sample metadata almost always included a de-identified subject ID, COVID-19 status, age in years and sex. Where available, HLA class I and class II types were taken from metadata supplied by the sample provider and were not determined by assay-based typing. What the study reported, not specific to this receptor: Clinical and demographic metadata were provided uncurated, with the amount varying by source and participant.

The CDR3 sequence holds 13 residues, the cysteine and phenylalanine included. Of the read, only the CDR3 DNA is kept; its 39 bases are in frame from base 1. CDR1 and CDR2 are drawn from the germline V gene (reference sequence): LNHNV, YYDKDF. The V end loses 5 bases and the J end loses 3 bases, and a stretch of 10 bases separates them. Each collaborating institution followed its own protocols to collect whole blood in K2EDTA tubes. For TCRbeta analysis, collaborators shipped samples as frozen whole blood, isolated PBMCs, or DNA extracted from either of those sample types. TCRbeta CDR3 regions were amplified from genomic DNA using the immunoSEQ Assay, a bias-controlled multiplex PCR. Processing in the source paper ran as follows. The number of nucleated cells in each sample was estimated by amplification of reference gene primers within the assay. To quantify the absolute abundance of each unique TCRbeta CDR3 rearrangement, sequence reads were collapsed and filtered. For each sample, productive Simpson clonality was calculated as the square root of Simpson's diversity index across productive rearrangements. TCRdb obtained this table from immuneACCESS and retained in-frame rearrangements with V and J assigned. These tables miss some clones; where compared with another copy, unresolved V genes account for less than half of the shortfall, and the remainder is unexplained. V and J calls and clone size come straight from that table; D and trimming were deduced from the DNA. Recorded for this sample are 110,000 to 150,000 clones; 82% of them occurred a single time. 4% to 5% of the sample is held by the ten biggest clonotypes.

Recombination linked TRBV15 to TRBJ1-2; the D gene remains uncertain. The sequenced material came from peripheral blood. This clonotype was obtained from a woman of 80 years or more with acute or convalescent COVID-19. The DNA reads as follows: TGTGCCACCAGCCCGGAGAGGGACTATGGCTACACCTTC. Its product reads: CATSPERDYGYTF.